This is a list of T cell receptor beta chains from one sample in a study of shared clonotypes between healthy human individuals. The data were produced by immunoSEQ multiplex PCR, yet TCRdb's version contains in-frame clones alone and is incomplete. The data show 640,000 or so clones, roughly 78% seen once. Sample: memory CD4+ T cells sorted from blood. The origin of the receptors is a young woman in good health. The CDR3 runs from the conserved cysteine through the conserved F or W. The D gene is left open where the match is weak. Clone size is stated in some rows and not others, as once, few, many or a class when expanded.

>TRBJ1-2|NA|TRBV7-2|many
CASSFDSNYGYTF
TGTGCCAGCAGCTTCGACTCAAACTATGGCTACACCTTC
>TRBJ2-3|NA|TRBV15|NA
CATQVPSTDTQYF
TGTGCCACCCAAGTCCCCTCCACAGATACGCAGTATTTT
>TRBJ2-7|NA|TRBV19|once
CASSIKGREQYF
TGTGCCAGTAGTATAAAAGGCAGGGAGCAGTACTTC
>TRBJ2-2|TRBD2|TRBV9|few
CASSVGLAEVTGELFF
TGTGCCAGCAGCGTAGGCCTAGCGGAGGTCACCGGGGAGCTGTTTTTT
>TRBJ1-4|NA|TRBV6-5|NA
CASSMTRVNEKLFF
TGTGCCAGCAGTATGACCCGGGTGAATGAAAAACTGTTTTTT
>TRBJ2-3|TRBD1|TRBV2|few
CASRHGQVVPDTQYF
TGTGCCAGCAGACACGGACAGGTCGTCCCAGATACGCAGTATTTT
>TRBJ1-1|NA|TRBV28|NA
CASSLRLTEAFF
TGTGCCAGCAGTCTCCGCCTAACTGAAGCTTTCTTT
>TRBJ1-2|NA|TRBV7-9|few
CASSQAGVFNYGYTF
TGTGCCAGCAGCCAAGCAGGGGTTTTTAACTATGGCTACACCTTC
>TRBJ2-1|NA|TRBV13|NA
CASSLPRHEQFF
TGTGCCAGCAGCCTCCCCCGCCATGAGCAGTTCTTC
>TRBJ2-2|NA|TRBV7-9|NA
CASSRLGLNTGELFF
TGTGCCAGCAGCCGCCTGGGGCTGAACACCGGGGAGCTGTTTTTT
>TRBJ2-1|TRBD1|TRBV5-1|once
CASSGPGGFGEQFF
TGCGCCAGCAGCGGGCCAGGGGGCTTCGGTGAGCAGTTCTTC
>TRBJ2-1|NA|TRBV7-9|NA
CASSLAVKRYNEQFF
TGTGCCAGCAGCTTAGCGGTCAAGCGGTACAATGAGCAGTTCTTC
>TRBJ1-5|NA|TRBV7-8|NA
CASAGQTYSNQPQHF
TGTGCCAGCGCAGGACAGACTTATAGCAATCAGCCCCAGCATTTT
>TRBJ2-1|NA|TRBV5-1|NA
CASSLGPSTDNEQFF
TGCGCCAGCAGCTTGGGCCCCTCGACAGACAATGAGCAGTTCTTC
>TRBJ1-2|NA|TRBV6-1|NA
CASKLDYGYTF
TGTGCCAGTAAGTTGGACTATGGCTACACCTTC
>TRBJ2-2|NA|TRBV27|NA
CASSTQGRVNTGELFF
TGTGCCAGCAGTACACAAGGACGGGTGAACACCGGGGAGCTGTTTTTT
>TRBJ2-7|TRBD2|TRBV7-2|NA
CASSLALAGASEQYF
TGTGCCAGCAGCTTAGCCCTAGCGGGAGCTTCCGAGCAGTACTTC
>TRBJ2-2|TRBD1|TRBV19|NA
CASRGTGNTGELFF
TGTGCCAGTAGGGGGACAGGGAACACCGGGGAGCTGTTTTTT
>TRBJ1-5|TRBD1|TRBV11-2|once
CASSLARGTGGLNQPQHF
TGTGCCAGCAGCTTAGCCCGCGGAACAGGGGGCCTCAATCAGCCCCAGCATTTT
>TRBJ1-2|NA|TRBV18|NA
CASSSQTYGYTF
TGTGCCAGCTCATCTCAAACCTATGGCTACACCTTC
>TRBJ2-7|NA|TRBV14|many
CASSQDASSYEQYF
TGTGCCAGCAGCCAAGACGCTAGCTCCTACGAGCAGTACTTC
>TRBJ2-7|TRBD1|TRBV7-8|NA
CASSVTGLSREQYF
TGTGCCAGCAGCGTGACAGGGCTATCTCGCGAGCAGTACTTC
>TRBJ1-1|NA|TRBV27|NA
CASRPLTHSPTEAFF
TGTGCCAGCAGACCGCTTACTCATAGCCCCACTGAAGCTTTCTTT
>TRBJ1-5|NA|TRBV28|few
CASSRRRQSSNQPQHF
TGTGCCAGCAGTAGGAGACGGCAGTCTAGCAATCAGCCCCAGCATTTT
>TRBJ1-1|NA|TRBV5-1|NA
CASRDEFKITEAFF
TGCGCCAGCAGGGACGAGTTTAAAATAACTGAAGCTTTCTTT
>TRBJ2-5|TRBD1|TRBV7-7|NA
CASSLKVGGQGETQYF
TGTGCCAGCAGCTTAAAAGTAGGAGGACAGGGGGAGACCCAGTACTTC
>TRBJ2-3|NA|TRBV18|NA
CASSPPKGTDTQYF
TGTGCCAGCTCACCACCGAAGGGAACAGATACGCAGTATTTT
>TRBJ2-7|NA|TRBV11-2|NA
CASSSISYEQYF
TGTGCCAGCAGCTCCATATCCTACGAGCAGTACTTC
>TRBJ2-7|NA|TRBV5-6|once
CASSFQWEGAEQYF
TGTGCCAGCAGCTTTCAGTGGGAGGGGGCGGAGCAGTACTTC
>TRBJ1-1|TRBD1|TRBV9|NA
CASSAGGGGTEAFF
TGTGCCAGCAGCGCCGGAGGGGGCGGGACTGAAGCTTTCTTT
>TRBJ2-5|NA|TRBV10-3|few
CAISGTLEETQYF
TGTGCCATCAGCGGGACATTGGAGGAGACCCAGTACTTC
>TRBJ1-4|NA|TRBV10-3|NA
CAISHDRMSNEKLFF
TGTGCCATCAGCCACGACAGGATGTCTAATGAAAAACTGTTTTTT
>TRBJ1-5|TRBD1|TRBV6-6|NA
CASSPHRDRGNQPQHF
TGTGCCAGCAGTCCGCACCGGGACAGGGGCAATCAGCCCCAGCATTTT
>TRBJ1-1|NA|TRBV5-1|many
CASSFADLNTEAFF
TGCGCCAGCAGCTTCGCCGATTTGAACACTGAAGCTTTCTTT
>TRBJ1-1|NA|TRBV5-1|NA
CASSLALGSTEAFF
TGCGCCAGCAGCTTGGCATTAGGGTCCACTGAAGCTTTCTTT